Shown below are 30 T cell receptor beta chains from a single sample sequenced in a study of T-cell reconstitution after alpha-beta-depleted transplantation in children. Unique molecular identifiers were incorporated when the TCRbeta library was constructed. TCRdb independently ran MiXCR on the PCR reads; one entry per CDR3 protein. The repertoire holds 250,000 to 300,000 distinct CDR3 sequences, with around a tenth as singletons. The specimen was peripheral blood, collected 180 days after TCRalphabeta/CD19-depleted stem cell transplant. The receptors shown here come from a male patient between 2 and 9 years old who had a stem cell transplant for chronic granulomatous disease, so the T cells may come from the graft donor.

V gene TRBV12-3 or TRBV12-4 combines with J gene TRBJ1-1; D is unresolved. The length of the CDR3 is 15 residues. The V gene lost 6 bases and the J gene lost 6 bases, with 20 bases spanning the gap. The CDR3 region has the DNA TGTGCCAGCAGAGCCGGAGGGTTATTTAGGGCTGAAGCTTTCTTT. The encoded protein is CASRAGGLFRAEAFF.

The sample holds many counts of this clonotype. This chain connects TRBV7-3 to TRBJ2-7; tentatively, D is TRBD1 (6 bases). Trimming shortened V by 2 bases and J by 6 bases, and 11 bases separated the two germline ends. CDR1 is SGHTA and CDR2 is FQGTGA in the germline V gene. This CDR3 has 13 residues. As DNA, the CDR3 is TGTGCCAGCAGCTTAGTTCAGGGGAGCGAGCAGTACTTC. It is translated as CASSLVQGSEQYF.

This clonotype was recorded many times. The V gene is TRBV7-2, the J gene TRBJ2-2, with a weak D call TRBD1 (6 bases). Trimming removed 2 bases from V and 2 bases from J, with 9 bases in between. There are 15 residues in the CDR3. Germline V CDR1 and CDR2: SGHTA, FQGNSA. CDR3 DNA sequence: TGTGCCAGCAGCTTATCCGGGACAAACACCGGGGAGCTGTTTTTT. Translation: CASSLSGTNTGELFF. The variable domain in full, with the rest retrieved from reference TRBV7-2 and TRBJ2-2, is GAGVSQSPSNKVTEKGKDVELRCDPISGHTALYWYRQSLGQGLEFLIYFQGNSAPDKSGLPSDRFSAERTGGSVSTLTIQRTQQEDSAVYLCASSLSGTNTGELFFGEGSRLTVL.

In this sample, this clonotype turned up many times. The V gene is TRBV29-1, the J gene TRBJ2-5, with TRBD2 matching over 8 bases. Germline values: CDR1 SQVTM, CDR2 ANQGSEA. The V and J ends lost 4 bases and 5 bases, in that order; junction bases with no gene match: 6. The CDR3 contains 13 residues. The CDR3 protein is CSVGAGALETQYF. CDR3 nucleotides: TGCAGCGTTGGAGCGGGAGCACTGGAGACCCAGTACTTC.

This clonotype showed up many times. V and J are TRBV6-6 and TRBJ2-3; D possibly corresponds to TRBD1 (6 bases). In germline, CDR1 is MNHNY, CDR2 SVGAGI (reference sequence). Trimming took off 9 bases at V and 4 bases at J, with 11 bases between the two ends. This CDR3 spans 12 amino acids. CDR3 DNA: TGTGCCAGTACAGGGCGCGCAGATACGCAGTATTTT. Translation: CASTGRADTQYF.

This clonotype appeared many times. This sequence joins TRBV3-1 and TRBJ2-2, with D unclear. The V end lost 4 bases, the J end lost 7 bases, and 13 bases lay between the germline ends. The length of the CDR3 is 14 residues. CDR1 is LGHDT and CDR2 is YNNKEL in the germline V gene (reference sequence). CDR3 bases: TGTGCCAGCAGCCGCGGACCTGGGGTCGGGGAGCTGTTTTTT. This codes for CASSRGPGVGELFF.

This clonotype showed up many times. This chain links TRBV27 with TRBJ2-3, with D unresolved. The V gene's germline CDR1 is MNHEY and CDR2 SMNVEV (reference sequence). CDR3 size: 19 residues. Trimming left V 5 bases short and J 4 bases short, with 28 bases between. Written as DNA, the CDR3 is TGTGCCAGCAGTCCCTACGAACTCCCTCCCTCGACTGGACCAGATACGCAGTATTTT. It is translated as CASSPYELPPSTGPDTQYF.

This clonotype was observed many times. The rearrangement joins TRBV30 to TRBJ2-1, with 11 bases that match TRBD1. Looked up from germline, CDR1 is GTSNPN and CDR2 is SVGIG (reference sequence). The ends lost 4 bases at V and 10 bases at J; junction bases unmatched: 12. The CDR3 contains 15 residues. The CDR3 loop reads CAWKPGQGAPREQFF. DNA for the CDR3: TGTGCCTGGAAACCTGGACAGGGGGCCCCAAGGGAGCAGTTCTTC.

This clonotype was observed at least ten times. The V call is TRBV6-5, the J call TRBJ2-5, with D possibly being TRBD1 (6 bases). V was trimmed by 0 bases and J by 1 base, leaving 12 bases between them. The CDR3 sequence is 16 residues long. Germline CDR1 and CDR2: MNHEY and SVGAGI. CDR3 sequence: CASSYSMVTGQETQYF. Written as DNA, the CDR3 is TGTGCCAGCAGTTACTCGATGGTGACAGGCCAAGAGACCCAGTACTTC.

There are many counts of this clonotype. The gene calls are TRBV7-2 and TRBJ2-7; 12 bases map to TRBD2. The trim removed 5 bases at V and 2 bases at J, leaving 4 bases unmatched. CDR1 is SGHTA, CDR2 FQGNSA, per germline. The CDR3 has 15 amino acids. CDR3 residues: CASSVGLAGTYEQYF. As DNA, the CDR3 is TGTGCCAGCAGCGTAGGACTAGCGGGAACCTACGAGCAGTACTTC.

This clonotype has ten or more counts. As DNA, the CDR3 is TGTGCCAGCTGGACGGGAGGGCCGGGTGAGCAGTTCTTC. Amino acids: CASWTGGPGEQFF. The chain is built from TRBV2 and TRBJ2-1, with 8 nucleotides matching TRBD2. Looked up from germline, CDR1 is SNHLY and CDR2 is FYNNEI. The V and J ends lost 8 bases and 9 bases, in that order; junction bases with no gene match: 9. This CDR3 is 13 amino acids long.

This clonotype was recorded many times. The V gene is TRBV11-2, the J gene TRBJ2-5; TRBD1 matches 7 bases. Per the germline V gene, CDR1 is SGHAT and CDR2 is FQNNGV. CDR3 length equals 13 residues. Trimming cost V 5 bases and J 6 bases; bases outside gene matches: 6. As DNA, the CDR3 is TGTGCCAGCAGCATCAGGGGGTACAAGACCCAGTACTTC. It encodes CASSIRGYKTQYF.

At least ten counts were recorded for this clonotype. CDR3 amino acids: CASSQRTGRETQYF. The DNA of the CDR3 is TGTGCCAGCAGCCAAAGGACAGGGCGGGAGACCCAGTACTTC. J is TRBJ2-5 and V is TRBV28, with 8 bases identical to TRBD1. The germline gives CDR1 MDHEN, CDR2 SYDVKM. The CDR3 has 14 residues. Trimming cost V 6 bases and J 5 bases; bases outside gene matches: 8.

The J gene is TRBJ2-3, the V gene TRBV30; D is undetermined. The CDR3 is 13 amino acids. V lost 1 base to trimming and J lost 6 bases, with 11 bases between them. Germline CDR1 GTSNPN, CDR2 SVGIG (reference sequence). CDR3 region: CAWSAAAPDTQYF. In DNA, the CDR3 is TGTGCCTGGAGTGCCGCAGCACCGGATACGCAGTATTTT.

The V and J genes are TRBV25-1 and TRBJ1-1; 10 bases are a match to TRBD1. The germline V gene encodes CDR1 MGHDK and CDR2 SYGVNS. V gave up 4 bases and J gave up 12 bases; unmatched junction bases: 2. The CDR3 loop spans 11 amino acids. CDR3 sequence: CASSGGQGTFF. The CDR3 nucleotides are TGTGCCAGCAGTGGGGGACAGGGGACTTTCTTT.

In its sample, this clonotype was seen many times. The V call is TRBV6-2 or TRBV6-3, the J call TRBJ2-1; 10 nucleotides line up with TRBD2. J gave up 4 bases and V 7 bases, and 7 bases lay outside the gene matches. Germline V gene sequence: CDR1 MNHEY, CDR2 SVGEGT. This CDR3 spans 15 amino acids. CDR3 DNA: TGTGCCAGCAAGGCGGGACTAGCGATTTACAATGAGCAGTTCTTC. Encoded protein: CASKAGLAIYNEQFF.

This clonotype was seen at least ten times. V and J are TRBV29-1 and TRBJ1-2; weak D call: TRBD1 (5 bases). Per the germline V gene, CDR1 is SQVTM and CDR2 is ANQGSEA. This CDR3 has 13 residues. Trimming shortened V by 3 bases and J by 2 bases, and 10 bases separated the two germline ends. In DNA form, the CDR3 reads TGCAGCGTTGAGCGCCGGGACAACTATGGCTACACCTTC. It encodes CSVERRDNYGYTF.

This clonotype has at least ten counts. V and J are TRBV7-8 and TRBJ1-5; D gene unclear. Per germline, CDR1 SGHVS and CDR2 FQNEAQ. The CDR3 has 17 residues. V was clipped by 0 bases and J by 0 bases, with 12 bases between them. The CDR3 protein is CASSLARQAVSNQPQHF. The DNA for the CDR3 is TGTGCCAGCAGCTTAGCGCGGCAGGCTGTTAGCAATCAGCCCCAGCATTTT.

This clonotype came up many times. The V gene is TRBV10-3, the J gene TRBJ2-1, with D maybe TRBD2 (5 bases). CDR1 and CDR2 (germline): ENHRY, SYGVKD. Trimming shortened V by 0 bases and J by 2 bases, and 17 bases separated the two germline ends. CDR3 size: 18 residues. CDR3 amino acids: CAISESLLGRSTYNEQFF. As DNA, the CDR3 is TGTGCCATCAGTGAGTCGCTACTGGGGAGAAGCACCTACAATGAGCAGTTCTTC.

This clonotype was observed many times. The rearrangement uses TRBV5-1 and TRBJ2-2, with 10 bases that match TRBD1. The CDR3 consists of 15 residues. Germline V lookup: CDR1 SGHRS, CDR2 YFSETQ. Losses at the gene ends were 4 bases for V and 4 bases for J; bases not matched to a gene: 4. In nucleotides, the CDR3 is TGCGCCAGCAGCCAGGGGACAGGGGTCACCGGGGAGCTGTTTTTT. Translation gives CASSQGTGVTGELFF. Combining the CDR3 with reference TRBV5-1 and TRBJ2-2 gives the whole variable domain KAGVTQTPRYLIKTRGQQVTLSCSPISGHRSVSWYQQTPGQGLQFLFEYFSETQRNKGNFPGRFSGRQFSNSRSEMNVSTLELGDSALYLCASSQGTGVTGELFFGEGSRLTVL.

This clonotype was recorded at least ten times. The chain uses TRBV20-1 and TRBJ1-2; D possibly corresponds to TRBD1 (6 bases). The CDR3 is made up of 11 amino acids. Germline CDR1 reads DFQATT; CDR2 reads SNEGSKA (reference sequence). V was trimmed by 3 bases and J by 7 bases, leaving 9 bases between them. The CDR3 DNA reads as TGCAGTGCTAGTGCAGGGGCTGGCTACACCTTC. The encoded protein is CSASAGAGYTF.

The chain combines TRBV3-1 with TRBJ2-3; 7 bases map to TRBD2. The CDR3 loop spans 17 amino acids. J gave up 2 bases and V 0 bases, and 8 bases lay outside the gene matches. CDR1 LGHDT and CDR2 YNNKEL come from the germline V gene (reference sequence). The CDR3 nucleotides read TGTGCCAGCAGCCAAGATGGCGCGGGGGTAAACACAGATACGCAGTATTTT. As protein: CASSQDGAGVNTDTQYF.

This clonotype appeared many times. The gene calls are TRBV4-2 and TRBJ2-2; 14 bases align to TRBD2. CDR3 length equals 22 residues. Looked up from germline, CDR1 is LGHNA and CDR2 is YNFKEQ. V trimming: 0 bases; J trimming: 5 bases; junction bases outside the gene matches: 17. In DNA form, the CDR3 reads TGTGCCAGCAGCCAAGATCTTGGGGGACTAGCGGGAGCCCGAAGGGGGACCGGGGAGCTGTTTTTT. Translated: CASSQDLGGLAGARRGTGELFF.

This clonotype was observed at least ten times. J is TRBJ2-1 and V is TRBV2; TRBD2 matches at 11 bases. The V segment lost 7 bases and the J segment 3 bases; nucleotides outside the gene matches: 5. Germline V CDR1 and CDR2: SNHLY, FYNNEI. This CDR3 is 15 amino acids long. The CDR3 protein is CASTELAGVYNEQFF. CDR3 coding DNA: TGTGCCAGCACCGAACTAGCGGGGGTCTACAATGAGCAGTTCTTC.

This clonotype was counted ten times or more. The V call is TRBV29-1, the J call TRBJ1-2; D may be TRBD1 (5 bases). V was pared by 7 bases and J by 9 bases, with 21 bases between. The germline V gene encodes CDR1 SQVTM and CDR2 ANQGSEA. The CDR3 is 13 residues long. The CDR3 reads CSAGAALGGSYTF. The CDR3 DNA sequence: TGCAGCGCTGGGGCGGCACTCGGGGGAAGCTACACCTTC.

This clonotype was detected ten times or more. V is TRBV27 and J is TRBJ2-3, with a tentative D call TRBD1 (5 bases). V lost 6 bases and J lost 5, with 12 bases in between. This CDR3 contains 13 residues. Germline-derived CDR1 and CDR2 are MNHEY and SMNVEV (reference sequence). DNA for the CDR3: TGTGCCAGCAGCGGCGTGGGGCGAGATACGCAGTATTTT. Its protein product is CASSGVGRDTQYF.

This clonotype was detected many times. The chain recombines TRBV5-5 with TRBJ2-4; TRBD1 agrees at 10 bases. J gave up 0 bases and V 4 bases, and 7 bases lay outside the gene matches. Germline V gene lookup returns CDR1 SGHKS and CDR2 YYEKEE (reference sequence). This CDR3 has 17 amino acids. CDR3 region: CASSRGQGTLAKNIQYF. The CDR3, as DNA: TGTGCCAGCAGCAGGGGACAGGGGACACTAGCCAAAAACATTCAGTACTTC.

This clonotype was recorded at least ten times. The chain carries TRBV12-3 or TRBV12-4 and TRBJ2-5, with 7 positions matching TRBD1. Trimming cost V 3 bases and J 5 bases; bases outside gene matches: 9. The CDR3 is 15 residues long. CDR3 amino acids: CASSFKTGSLETQYF. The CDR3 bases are TGTGCCAGCAGTTTTAAGACAGGGTCTCTGGAGACCCAGTACTTC.

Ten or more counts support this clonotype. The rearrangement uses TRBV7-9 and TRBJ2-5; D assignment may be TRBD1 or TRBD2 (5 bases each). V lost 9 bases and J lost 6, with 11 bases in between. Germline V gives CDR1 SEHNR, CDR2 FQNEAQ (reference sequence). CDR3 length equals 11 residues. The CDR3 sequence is CARGDEKTQYF. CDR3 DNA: TGTGCCAGGGGGGACGAGAAGACCCAGTACTTC. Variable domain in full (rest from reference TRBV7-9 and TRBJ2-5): DTGVSQNPRHKITKRGQNVTFRCDPISEHNRLYWYRQTLGQGPEFLTYFQNEAQLEKSRLLSDRFSAERPKGSFSTLEIQRTEQGDSAMYLCARGDEKTQYFGPGTRLLVL.

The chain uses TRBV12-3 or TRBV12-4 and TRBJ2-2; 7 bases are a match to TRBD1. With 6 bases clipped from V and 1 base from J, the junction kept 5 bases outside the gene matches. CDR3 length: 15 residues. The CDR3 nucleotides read TGTGCCAGCAGAGTTGGGACAGTGAACACCGGGGAGCTGTTTTTT. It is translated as CASRVGTVNTGELFF.